A single sample is the source of the 23 T cell receptor beta chains below, sequenced in a study of T cell responses to AZD1222 COVID-19 vaccine. This table comes from immunoSEQ multiplex PCR, and its TCRdb copy is limited to in-frame clones, with some not included. The table records about 140,000 clones, around 89% of them present only once. Here the sequenced sample was peripheral blood, taken 28 days after the second AZD1222 dose. The receptors were sampled from an adult who received the AZD1222 COVID-19 vaccine.

This clone was seen just once. This chain joins TRBV9 and TRBJ2-1; TRBD1 matches at 7 bases. This CDR3 has 14 residues. Germline V lookup: CDR1 SGDLS, CDR2 YYNGEE. V was pared by 2 bases and J by 4 bases, with 3 bases of the junction left unmatched. The CDR3 nucleotides are TGTGCCAGCAGCGTTATGGGACAGTACAATGAGCAGTTCTTC. Translated, it gives CASSVMGQYNEQFF.

The V and J genes are TRBV28 and TRBJ1-1, with D possibly matching TRBD1 (6 bases). The CDR3 runs to 11 residues. Per the germline V gene, CDR1 is MDHEN and CDR2 is SYDVKM. Trimming removed 8 bases at V and 12 bases at J, with 16 bases between. CDR3 protein: CASPSGGTTFF. The CDR3 DNA reads as TGTGCCAGCCCCAGCGGGGGGACAACTTTCTTT.

This sequence joins TRBV10-3 and TRBJ2-7; TRBD1 agrees at 10 bases. The CDR3 contains 15 residues. Germline loops: CDR1 ENHRY, CDR2 SYGVKD. V gave up 9 bases and J gave up 3 bases; unmatched junction bases: 11. The CDR3 here is CAISGAGTGDYEQYF. In DNA form, the CDR3 reads TGTGCCATTTCCGGGGCCGGGACAGGGGACTACGAGCAGTACTTC.

The chain joins TRBV3-1 (or the pseudogene TRBV3-2) to TRBJ2-2; D is undetermined. V gave up 0 bases and J gave up 3 bases, with 8 bases separating them. The CDR3 runs to 15 residues. Germline V gene sequence: CDR1 LGHDT, CDR2 YNNKEL (reference sequence). The CDR3 DNA sequence: TGTGCCAGCAGCCAAGATAGGCAGTACACCGGGGAGCTGTTTTTT. Residues: CASSQDRQYTGELFF.

As DNA, the CDR3 is TGTGCCAGCAGTTTCCCGGGCGGTCTCCCATTAGCCGGCACCGGGGAGCTGTTTTTT. Translating gives CASSFPGGLPLAGTGELFF. The chain couples TRBV6-2 or TRBV6-3 to TRBJ2-2; no clear D. Germline assignment: CDR1 MNHEY and CDR2 SVGEGT. The CDR3 length is 19 residues. Trimming took off 4 bases at V and 4 bases at J, with 25 bases between the two ends.

This sequence joins TRBV6-4 and TRBJ2-1; possibly TRBD1 for D (5 bases). Germline V gene sequence: CDR1 MRHNA, CDR2 SNTAGT. The CDR3 has 14 residues. Trimming took 3 bases from V and 9 from J, leaving 15 bases between them. CDR3 sequence: CASSEGNAGAEQFF. The CDR3 nucleotides read TGTGCCAGCAGTGAGGGTAACGCTGGGGCTGAGCAGTTCTTC.

V gene TRBV14 combines with J gene TRBJ2-7; 7 bases line up with TRBD1. This CDR3 has 15 amino acids. Germline V gene lookup returns CDR1 SGHDN and CDR2 FVKESK. V was pared by 6 bases and J by 4 bases, with 12 bases of the junction left unmatched. This CDR3 reads CASSLSGTDLYEQYF. In nucleotides, the CDR3 is TGTGCCAGCAGTCTCTCCGGGACAGATCTGTACGAGCAGTACTTC.

The rearrangement uses TRBV28 and TRBJ1-3; D call uncertain. The ends were cut back, 4 bases at V and 5 bases at J, with 3 bases in the middle. The CDR3 sequence is 11 residues long. Per germline, CDR1 MDHEN and CDR2 SYDVKM. This chain's CDR3 is CASSSRNTIYF. The CDR3 DNA follows: TGTGCCAGCAGTTCCCGAAACACCATATATTTT.

This sequence joins TRBV29-1 and TRBJ2-3, with 7 bases that match TRBD1. V trimming: 0 bases; J trimming: 6 bases; junction bases outside the gene matches: 6. Germline CDR1 is SQVTM and CDR2 is ANQGSEA. CDR3 size: 14 residues. The CDR3 DNA reads TGCAGCGTTGAAGAGACAGGGTTTTCCGATACGCAGTATTTT. It specifies CSVEETGFSDTQYF.

The J gene is TRBJ1-1, the V gene TRBV19; TRBD1 is a possible D gene (5 bases). Per germline, CDR1 LNHDA and CDR2 SQIVND (reference sequence). V was pared by 5 bases and J by 4 bases, with 20 bases between. The CDR3 spans 16 residues. CDR3: CASSLRPGSWGTEAFF. CDR3 coding DNA: TGTGCCAGTAGTCTACGACCAGGGAGTTGGGGCACTGAAGCTTTCTTT.

The V and J genes are TRBV6-5 and TRBJ2-7; D remains unclear. Germline V CDR1 and CDR2: MNHEY, SVGAGI. V shed 6 bases and J shed 2 bases, with 11 bases lying between them. CDR3 length equals 13 residues. In DNA form, the CDR3 reads TGTGCCAGCAGATCTCAAGGCCCCTACGAGCAGTACTTC. Residues: CASRSQGPYEQYF.

CDR3 residues: CASSSVKTRDTGELFF. The CDR3 DNA reads as TGTGCCAGCAGCTCCGTAAAGACTAGGGACACCGGGGAGCTGTTTTTT. This rearrangement joins TRBV7-3 to TRBJ2-2; tentative D call: TRBD2 (6 bases). CDR1 is SGHTA and CDR2 is FQGTGA in the germline V gene. V shed 4 bases and J shed 3 bases, with 15 bases lying between them. This CDR3 is 16 amino acids long.

In this sample, this clone turned up a few times. V and J are TRBV6-1 and TRBJ1-2; D might be TRBD1 (5 bases). Germline lookup yields CDR1 MNHNS and CDR2 SASEGT. The CDR3 totals 15 residues. The V end was cut by 2 bases, the J end by 4 bases, with 14 bases between. CDR3 sequence (DNA): TGTGCCAGCAGTGAAATGGAGGGGTATGGCTATGGCTACACCTTC. It is translated as CASSEMEGYGYGYTF.

This clone was observed once. V is TRBV7-3 and J is TRBJ1-2; TRBD1 matches at 9 bases. Germline V gives CDR1 SGHTA, CDR2 FQGTGA. After removal of 2 bases from V and 10 bases from J, the junction contained 5 bases not matched to a gene. The CDR3 consists of 13 residues. The CDR3 nucleotides are TGTGCCAGCAGCTTAGACAGGGGGACGCACTACACCTTC. It translates to CASSLDRGTHYTF. Full variable domain (outside the CDR3, taken from reference TRBV7-3 and TRBJ1-2): GAGVSQTPSNKVTEKGKYVELRCDPISGHTALYWYRQSLGQGPEFLIYFQGTGAADDSGLPNDRFFAVRPEGSVSTLKIQRTERGDSAVYLCASSLDRGTHYTFGSGTRLTVV.

The chain joins TRBV6-5 to TRBJ1-5; D is undetermined. The CDR3 is made up of 13 amino acids. V dropped 4 bases and J dropped 7 bases, with 11 bases sitting between them. CDR1 and CDR2 (germline): MNHEY, SVGAGI. CDR3 coding DNA: TGTGCCAGCAGTTCCGACCCGGGGCAGCCCCAGCATTTT. The encoded protein is CASSSDPGQPQHF.

V usage is TRBV10-2 and J usage is TRBJ2-7, with D perhaps matching TRBD1 (6 bases). Trimming removed 6 bases from V and 5 bases from J, with 14 bases in between. The CDR3 length is 13 residues. Germline loops: CDR1 WSHSY, CDR2 SAAADI. The CDR3 DNA reads TGCGCCAGCAGCGTGGGACATTTAGACGAGCAGTACTTC. As protein: CASSVGHLDEQYF.

This chain links TRBV12-3 or TRBV12-4 with TRBJ2-2; D may be TRBD2 (6 bases). CDR3 length equals 13 residues. The V and J ends lost 8 bases and 8 bases respectively, with 15 bases between them. The CDR3 nucleotides read TGTGCCAGCGGCGGGACGGCCAGGGGGGAGCTGTTTTTT. Translated, it gives CASGGTARGELFF.

This chain links TRBV5-5 with TRBJ1-1; D is ambiguous. The germline CDR1 and CDR2 sequences are SGHKS and YYEKEE (reference sequence). The V gene lost 3 bases and the J gene lost 0 bases, with 9 bases spanning the gap. The CDR3 contains 14 residues. The CDR3: CASSSGSVNTEAFF. In nucleotides, the CDR3 is TGTGCCAGCAGCTCGGGCAGTGTGAACACTGAAGCTTTCTTT.

V is TRBV7-2 and J is TRBJ1-2; 9 bases fit TRBD1. V lost 3 bases to trimming and J lost 8 bases; unmatched junction nucleotides: 13. The CDR3 has 16 residues. The germline V gene encodes CDR1 SGHTA and CDR2 FQGNSA. CDR3 nucleotides: TGTGCCAGCAGCTTTTTATGGGACAGGGAGAAGTACGGCTACACCTTC. It encodes CASSFLWDREKYGYTF. The entire variable domain, with the rest obtained from reference TRBV7-2 and TRBJ1-2, is as follows: GAGVSQSPSNKVTEKGKDVELRCDPISGHTALYWYRQSLGQGLEFLIYFQGNSAPDKSGLPSDRFSAERTGGSVSTLTIQRTQQEDSAVYLCASSFLWDREKYGYTFGSGTRLTVV.

In this sample, this clone turned up once. V usage is TRBV19 and J usage is TRBJ2-3, with a tentative D call TRBD2 (7 bases). Germline values: CDR1 LNHDA, CDR2 SQIVND (reference sequence). This CDR3 is 16 amino acids long. Between the trimmed V and J ends, which lost 3 bases and 1 base, there was a span of 14 bases. CDR3 loop: CASSMRGQGGTDTQYF. In DNA form, the CDR3 reads TGTGCCAGTAGTATGCGGGGGCAGGGTGGCACAGATACGCAGTATTTT.

The chain has TRBV18 and TRBJ1-2; TRBD1 matches 7 bases. Germline CDR1 is KGHSH and CDR2 is LQKENI. The CDR3 sequence is 14 residues long. With V trimmed by 6 bases and J by 7 bases, 11 bases remained unmatched. CDR3 DNA sequence: TGTGCCAGCTCCCTAGAAAACCACAGGGGTGGCTACACCTTC. The encoded protein is CASSLENHRGGYTF.

The chain combines TRBV5-1 with TRBJ2-5; perhaps TRBD2 as D (6 bases). Germline V gene data show CDR1 as SGHRS and CDR2 as YFSETQ. CDR3 length equals 14 residues. V gave up 1 base and J gave up 2 bases, with 9 bases separating them. The CDR3 region has the DNA TGCGCCAGCAGCTTGCGGAGGGTACAAGAGACCCAGTACTTC. As protein: CASSLRRVQETQYF.

This chain connects TRBV7-2 to TRBJ1-2, with D maybe TRBD1 (5 bases). This CDR3 is 14 amino acids long. Germline V lookup: CDR1 SGHTA, CDR2 FQGNSA. Trimming removed 1 base at V and 8 bases at J, with 14 bases between. The CDR3 sequence is CASSLDPGSRGYTF. CDR3 in DNA: TGTGCCAGCAGCTTAGATCCAGGGAGCAGGGGCTACACCTTC.